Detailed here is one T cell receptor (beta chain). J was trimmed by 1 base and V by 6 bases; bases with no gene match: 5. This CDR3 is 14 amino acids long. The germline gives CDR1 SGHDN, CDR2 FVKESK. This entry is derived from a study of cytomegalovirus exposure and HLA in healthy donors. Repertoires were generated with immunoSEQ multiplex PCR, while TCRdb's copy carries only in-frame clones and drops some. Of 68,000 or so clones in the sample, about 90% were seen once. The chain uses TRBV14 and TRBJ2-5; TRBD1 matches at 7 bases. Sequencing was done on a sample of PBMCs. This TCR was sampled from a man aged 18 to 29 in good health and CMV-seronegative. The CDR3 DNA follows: TGTGCCAGCAGGAAACAGGGGATCCAAGAGACCCAGTACTTC. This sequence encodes CASRKQGIQETQYF.